Described below is a single T cell receptor (beta chain) sequence and its context. This clonotype has only one observation. Its antigen is unknown. A much more abundant neighbour one base away suggests this may be a read error. These data originate in a study of T-cell reconstitution after alpha-beta-depleted transplantation in children (dated by TCRdb to the mid-2010s). Some background on the complete study: Using TCR repertoire profiling, the study quantitatively followed how T-cell immune reconstitution unfolded in children after TCRalphabeta/CD19-depleted allogeneic hematopoietic cell transplantation. Results and caveats for the whole study, not just this receptor: The apparently early alphabetaT-cell count recovery about two months after transplant was reportedly dependent on only several hundred rapidly expanded clones derived from non-depleted graft cells. Over subsequent months, a decline in hyperexpanded clone frequencies was noted, and after one year, T-cell counts and TCRbeta diversity were mostly ascribed to newly produced T cells. In some patients, high TCRbeta diversity at day 60 was attributed to recipient T cells and intrathymic progenitors that had survived conditioning.

Libraries were constructed by PCR. The sample was run on an Illumina HiSeq 2500. TCR libraries were prepared with molecular barcoding, using unique molecular identifiers to normalize TCRbeta repertoire quantification. TCRdb redid the processing of the public reads, applying fastp at Q25 and MiXCR, and retained in-frame beta chains. Rows are combined by CDR3 protein, so each entry shows the most common genes and DNA. This sample comprises hundreds of thousands of distinct CDR3 sequences, about 10% of them detected only once. The top ten constitute around 2% of the sample. The sample's treatment or condition label, in plain terms: allogeneic hematopoietic cell transplantation with graft depleted of TCRalphabeta T cells and CD19 B cells. Transplant recipients were children who received TCRalphabeta/CD19-depleted allogeneic hematopoietic cell grafts. This receptor was identified in a child under 10 years old with inherited bone marrow failure, due to receive a stem cell transplant. This material consisted of PBMCs, taken before TCRalphabeta/CD19-depleted stem cell transplant.

The nucleotide sequence is given as TGTGCCAGCATGGATCGCTCCTACAATGAGCAGTTCTTC. This translates into CASMDRSYNEQFF. The V and J segments used are TRBV2 and TRBJ2-1, with no reliable assignment of the D segment. Based on the germline V gene, the CDR1 and CDR2 sequences are SNHLY and FYNNEI. CDR3 length: 13 amino acids, cysteine to phenylalanine. Only the CDR3 region is kept as DNA, spanning 39 bases read in frame from base 1. V is cut by 7 bases and J by 0 bases, and the space between the germline ends is 7 bases.